This section outlines one T cell receptor (beta chain) sequence together with its context. The data originate from a study of blood T cell repertoires in COVID-19. Study at large: The United States, Italy and Spain provided the acute and convalescent COVID-19 samples. T cells, B-cell-depleted T cells, or PBMCs supplied cDNA or gDNA.

TCRdb keeps only in-frame clones here, not all; method: immunoSEQ multiplex PCR. The top ten clones hold 2.9% of a sample with 250,000 to 400,000 clones, roughly 88% of them seen once. Germline V lookup: CDR1 SEHNR, CDR2 FQNEAQ (reference sequence). Trimming removed 3 bases at V and 2 bases at J, with 9 bases between. The CDR3 has 14 amino acids. This chain joins TRBV7-9 and TRBJ2-3, with D possibly TRBD1 on 6 matching bases. This TCR was sampled from a woman under 40 with COVID-19, enrolled during active disease. Sequenced material: peripheral blood. The CDR3 DNA follows: TGTGCCAGCAGCTTCACAGGGTACACAGATACGCAGTATTTT. The encoded protein is CASSFTGYTDTQYF.